This TCR beta chain was profiled in a study of T cells and copy number aberrations in small-cell lung cancer. Clones were read by immunoSEQ multiplex PCR, and TCRdb kept only the in-frame ones, dropping some. Here the sample spans thousands of clones, less than 85% being singletons. The CDR3 loop spans 14 amino acids. The ends were cut back, 2 bases at V and 0 bases at J, with 7 bases in the middle. CDR1 is SGHVS, CDR2 FQNEAQ, per germline. This chain links TRBV7-8 with TRBJ1-1; D is undetermined. This clonotype was obtained from a woman aged 70 to 79 with small cell lung cancer. Some clones in this sample may be carry-over from other donors' samples. Sequenced sample: normal tissue next to the tumor. CDR3 sequence: CASSLSRMNTEAFF. In DNA, the CDR3 is TGTGCCAGCAGCTTATCTCGGATGAACACTGAAGCTTTCTTT.